These 9 T cell receptor beta chains were all obtained from the same sample, sequenced in a study of CXCR3-negative and CXCR3-positive naive CD8 T cells. Researchers prepared the TRB cDNA libraries using 5' RACE with UMI labels. TCRdb reprocessed the 5' RACE reads, with one entry per CDR3 protein and no DNA. Across about 82,000 distinct CDR3 sequences, the top ten clones capture 1.1% of the sample. Sequences were obtained from naive CXCR3- CD8+ T cells from blood. This sample's subset: CD45RO-CCR7+CD27+CD95- naive CD8+ T cells lacking CXCR3 (TNR3-). The receptors derive from a human donor in good health. Some clones in this sample may be carry-over from other donors' samples.

The genes are TRBV7-9 and TRBJ2-1; TCRdb outputs TRBD2, but without DNA this stays unchecked. CDR1 is SEHNR, CDR2 FQNEAQ, per germline (reference sequence). The CDR3 loop spans 21 amino acids. The CDR3: CASSIFFPTSGRAFSYNEQFF.

The V gene is TRBV28, the J gene TRBJ2-5; TCRdb designates TRBD1, a call that cannot be tested without DNA. The CDR3 loop spans 18 amino acids. The germline V gene encodes CDR1 MDHEN and CDR2 SYDVKM. CDR3 sequence: CASSFPTSGTGDDETQYF.

The V and J genes are TRBV29-1 and TRBJ2-5; TCRdb calls TRBD2, which cannot be checked without DNA. The CDR3 runs 14 residues. Germline loops: CDR1 SQVTM, CDR2 ANQGSEA. The CDR3: CSVEEAGRQEAQYF.

The CDR3 reads CASSEGQGAWKTTDTQYF. The chain is built from TRBV27 and TRBJ2-3; TCRdb lists TRBD1, though no DNA is available to test this call. This CDR3 is built from 18 residues. Germline loops: CDR1 MNHEY, CDR2 SMNVEV (reference sequence).

The rearrangement links TRBV20-1 to TRBJ2-7; TCRdb's D gene call, TRBD1, goes unchecked for lack of DNA. The germline V gene has CDR1 DFQATT and CDR2 SNEGSKA (reference sequence). The CDR3 totals 13 residues. The CDR3 loop reads CSAHRVTTYEQYF.

This chain joins TRBV19 and TRBJ1-2; TCRdb's D call of TRBD1 is untestable without DNA. The CDR3 totals 15 residues. Germline V gene lookup returns CDR1 LNHDA and CDR2 SQIVND (reference sequence). The chain's CDR3 is CASSGLRNKVYGYTF. Combining the CDR3 with reference TRBV19 and TRBJ1-2 gives the whole variable domain DGGITQSPKYLFRKEGQNVTLSCEQNLNHDAMYWYRQDPGQGLRLIYYSQIVNDFQKGDIAEGYSVSREKKESFPLTVTSAQKNPTAFYLCASSGLRNKVYGYTFGSGTRLTVV.

The rearrangement links TRBV7-3 to TRBJ2-1; absent DNA, TCRdb's TRBD2 call cannot be checked. The CDR3 has 14 residues. Germline CDR1 and CDR2: SGHTA and FQGTGA. This chain's CDR3 is CASSSGLAGEVLFF.

The chain joins TRBV29-1 to TRBJ1-2. The CDR3 is 13 amino acids. The germline V gene has CDR1 SQVTM and CDR2 ANQGSEA. This CDR3 reads CSVAGTDSYGYTF.

The chain couples TRBV29-1 to TRBJ2-5; absent DNA, TCRdb's TRBD1 call cannot be checked. Germline V gene sequence: CDR1 SQVTM, CDR2 ANQGSEA. CDR3 length: 15 amino acids. The CDR3 sequence: CSVEREQGALETQYF.